A selection of T cell receptor beta chains follows, all from one sample in a study of identical twins. TCRdb processed the 5' RACE reads anew with MiXCR; each CDR3 protein has one entry. The data hold 150,000 or so distinct CDR3 sequences, with around 3.5% observed a single time. Sequenced sample: memory T cells sorted from blood. The receptors originated from a man aged 18 to 35 in good health. Each CDR3 is given with its conserved first and last residue. Fields, in order: CDR3 length, clone size, J gene, V gene, D gene, CDR3 DNA, CDR3 protein. D genes are given only for firm matches. The size of a clone is reported for some rows only, either as once, few or many, or as a class for expanded clones.

14	many	TRBJ1-2	TRBV5-1	NA	TGCGCCAGCAGCGATATTACAGAGGTCTATGGCTACACCTTC	CASSDITEVYGYTF
15	many	TRBJ2-3	TRBV6-4	TRBD1	TGTGCCAGCAGTGACAGGACAGGGAGCACAGATACGCAGTATTTT	CASSDRTGSTDTQYF
18	many	TRBJ2-4	TRBV9	TRBD2	TGTGCCAGCAGCCCCAATAGCGGGTGGGTAGGAGCCAAAAACATTCAGTACTTC	CASSPNSGWVGAKNIQYF
14	many	TRBJ2-1	TRBV4-1	NA	TGCGCCAGCAGCCAAGAGGGGTTGGTGAATGAGCAGTTCTTC	CASSQEGLVNEQFF
15	many	TRBJ1-2	TRBV9	TRBD1	TGTGCCAGCAGCCCGAACCCGGGACAGGGGACCGGCTACACCTTC	CASSPNPGQGTGYTF
16	many	TRBJ2-1	TRBV24-1	NA	TGTGCCACCAGTGATTCGGGACTGAGCTCCTACAATGAGCAGTTCTTC	CATSDSGLSSYNEQFF
12	many	TRBJ2-5	TRBV29-1	TRBD2	TGCAGCGTTGTCGCTAGCGGGGAGACCCAGTACTTC	CSVVASGETQYF
14	once	TRBJ1-4	TRBV7-3	TRBD1	TGTGCCAGCAGCTTCCGGGACAGGGGAGAAAAACTGTTTTTT	CASSFRDRGEKLFF
14	many	TRBJ2-5	TRBV5-5	NA	TGTGCCAGCAGCTTGGGACAGTACCAAGAGACCCAGTACTTC	CASSLGQYQETQYF
14	many	TRBJ1-3	TRBV7-9	NA	TGTGCCAGCAGCTTAATGGGGTCTGGAAACACCATATATTTT	CASSLMGSGNTIYF
14	NA	TRBJ2-7	TRBV4-3	NA	TGCGCCAGCAGCCTCAGACGGACAGAATCCGAGCAGTACTTC	CASSLRRTESEQYF
13	many	TRBJ2-3	TRBV20-1	NA	TGCAGTGCTAGAGTTCACGGCACAGATACGCAGTATTTT	CSARVHGTDTQYF
13	many	TRBJ2-2	TRBV12-3/TRBV12-4	NA	TGTGCCAGCAGACAATCAGGGGCCGGGGAGCTGTTTTTT	CASRQSGAGELFF
15	many	TRBJ2-2	TRBV5-4	NA	TGTGCCAGCAGCTTGCCCCGTTCGAACACCGGGGAGCTGTTTTTT	CASSLPRSNTGELFF
16	NA	TRBJ2-4	TRBV6-1	TRBD1	TGTGCCAGCAGTCCCCGACAGGGGCTAGCCAAAAACATTCAGTACTTC	CASSPRQGLAKNIQYF
14	many	TRBJ1-2	TRBV28	NA	TGTGCCAGCAGTTTTTCAGGAAAAAACTATGGCTACACCTTC	CASSFSGKNYGYTF
15	many	TRBJ2-3	TRBV20-1	TRBD2	TGCAGTGGGATAGGACTAGCGGGAACCTCGGATACGCAGTATTTT	CSGIGLAGTSDTQYF
15	few	TRBJ1-5	TRBV18	NA	TGTGCCAGCTCACCACAGAGGGATAGCAATCAGCCCCAGCATTTT	CASSPQRDSNQPQHF